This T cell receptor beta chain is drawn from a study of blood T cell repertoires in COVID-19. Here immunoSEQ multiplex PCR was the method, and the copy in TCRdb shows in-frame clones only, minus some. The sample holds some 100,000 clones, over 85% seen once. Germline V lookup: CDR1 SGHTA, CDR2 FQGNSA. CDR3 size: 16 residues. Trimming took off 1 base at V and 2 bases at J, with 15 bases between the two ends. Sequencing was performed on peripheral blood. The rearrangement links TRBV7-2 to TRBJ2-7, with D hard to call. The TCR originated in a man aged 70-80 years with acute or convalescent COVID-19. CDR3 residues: CASSLVLYPQTYEQYF. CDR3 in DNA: TGTGCCAGCAGCTTAGTGCTATATCCGCAAACCTACGAGCAGTACTTC.